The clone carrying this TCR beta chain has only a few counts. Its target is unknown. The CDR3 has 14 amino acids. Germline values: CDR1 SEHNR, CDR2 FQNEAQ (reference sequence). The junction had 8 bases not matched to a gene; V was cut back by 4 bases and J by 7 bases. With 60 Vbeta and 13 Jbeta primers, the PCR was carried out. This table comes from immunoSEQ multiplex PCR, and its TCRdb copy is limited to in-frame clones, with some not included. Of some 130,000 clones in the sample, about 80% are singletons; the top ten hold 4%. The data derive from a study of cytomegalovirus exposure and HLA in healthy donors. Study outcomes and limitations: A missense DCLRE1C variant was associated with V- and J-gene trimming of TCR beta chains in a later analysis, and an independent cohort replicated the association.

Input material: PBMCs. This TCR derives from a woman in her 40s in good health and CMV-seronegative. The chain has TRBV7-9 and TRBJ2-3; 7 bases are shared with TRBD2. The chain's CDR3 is CASSSTGTKNTQYF. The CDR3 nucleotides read TGTGCCAGCAGCTCCACCGGGACTAAAAATACGCAGTATTTT.